Given below is one TCR beta chain in context. These data belong to a study of blood T cell repertoires in COVID-19. Study at large: COVID-19 samples from acute and convalescent phases originated in the United States, Italy and Spain.

Original methodology: Estimated nucleated cell counts came from reference gene primer amplification. TCRdb's copy holds only in-frame clones and misses some; the assay was immunoSEQ multiplex PCR. V, J and clone size are taken as reported in that table, and D and trimming were inferred from the DNA itself. This repertoire shows around 240,000 clones, 75% to 90% found once; its top ten account for 3% to 3.5%. The germline V and J ends were trimmed by 1 base and 1 base, with 7 bases remaining between them. The CDR3 extends over 15 amino acids. Per the germline V gene, CDR1 is LGHNA and CDR2 is YSLEER. The chain has TRBV4-3 and TRBJ2-2, with a weak D call TRBD2 (6 bases). This sequence originates from a woman between 25 and 40 years old who had recovered from COVID-19. The sequencing sample was made of peripheral blood. CDR3 DNA: TGCGCCAGCAGCCAAGTGGGGGGGAACACCGGGGAGCTGTTTTTT. It is translated as CASSQVGGNTGELFF.